The T cell receptor beta chain described here comes from a study of early stage breast cancer tumors. Study-level information: The ER+/PR+/HER2- tumors included 7 to 9 ductal and a few lobular carcinomas. Study outcomes and limitations: Chain pairing and CD4, CD8 or FOXP3 expression were not captured.

Produced via immunoSEQ multiplex PCR; TCRdb's table is partial and in-frame only. The sample includes more than 60,000 clones, around 85% of them seen just once. With respect to this clone: Antigen: not known.

The sequence came from a person in their sixties with breast cancer. Specimen: blood.

The CDR3 sequence is CASSVGTVRDTEAFF. Written as DNA, the CDR3 is TGTGCCAGCAGCGTGGGGACAGTAAGGGATACTGAAGCTTTCTTT. This rearrangement joins TRBV5-5 to TRBJ1-1; the match to TRBD1 covers 7 bases. Germline V lookup: CDR1 SGHKS, CDR2 YYEKEE (reference sequence). The V segment lost 4 bases and the J segment 5 bases; nucleotides outside the gene matches: 11. The length of the CDR3 is 15 residues.